Here is one TCR beta chain with its context. Germline values: CDR1 MNHEY, CDR2 SVGAGI. V was pared by 0 bases and J by 5 bases, with 13 bases between. CDR3 length: 16 residues. The sample belongs to a study of blood T cell repertoires in COVID-19. This table comes from immunoSEQ multiplex PCR, and its TCRdb copy is limited to in-frame clones, with some not included. Among around 40,000 clones, roughly 90% were seen once, and the ten largest hold 20% to 25%. V is TRBV6-5 and J is TRBJ1-4, with unresolved D. Sequencing used peripheral blood. The sequence was obtained from a man in his fifties with active COVID-19. The CDR3 protein is CASSYSKAGGNEKLFF. The CDR3 DNA sequence: TGTGCCAGCAGTTACTCGAAGGCAGGCGGGAATGAAAAACTGTTTTTT.